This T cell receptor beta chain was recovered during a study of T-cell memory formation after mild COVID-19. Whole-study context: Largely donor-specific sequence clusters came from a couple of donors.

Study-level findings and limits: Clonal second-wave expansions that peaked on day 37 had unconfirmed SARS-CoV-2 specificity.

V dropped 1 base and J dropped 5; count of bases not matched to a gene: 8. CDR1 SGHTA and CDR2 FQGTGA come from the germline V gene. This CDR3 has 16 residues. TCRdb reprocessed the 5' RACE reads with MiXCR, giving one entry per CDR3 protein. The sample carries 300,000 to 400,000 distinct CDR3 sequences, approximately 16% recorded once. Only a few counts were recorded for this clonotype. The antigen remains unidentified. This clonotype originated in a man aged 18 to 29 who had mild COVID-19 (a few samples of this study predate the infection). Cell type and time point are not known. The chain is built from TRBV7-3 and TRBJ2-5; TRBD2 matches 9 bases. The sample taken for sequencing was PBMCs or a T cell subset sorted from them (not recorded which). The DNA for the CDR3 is TGTGCCAGCAGCTTAAGCCAGCGGGGGGTCCACGAGACCCAGTACTTC. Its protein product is CASSLSQRGVHETQYF.